This T cell receptor beta chain was observed in a study of blood T cells in healthy people across ages. This clonotype occurred many times. Its target is unknown. A sample-barcoded 5' primer and a J-beta primer mix were used in a second PCR of roughly 6 to 11 cycles. The template-switch adaptor was a 5' adaptor with 12 random nucleotides. It tagged each cDNA molecule. TCRdb passed the 5' RACE reads through MiXCR, listing each CDR3 protein once. This table has around 650,000 distinct CDR3 sequences, approximately 30% appearing once. Study conclusions and caveats: Changes seen in expanded clonotypes were possibly confounded by donor CMV status left unknown.

The ends were cut back, 2 bases at V and 10 bases at J, with 12 bases in the middle. Germline V gene lookup returns CDR1 MNHNY and CDR2 SVGAGI (reference sequence). CDR3 length: 14 residues. This rearrangement joins TRBV6-6 to TRBJ1-6; TRBD1 is a possible D gene (6 bases). The sequenced sample was blood. The sequence was obtained from an elderly woman in good health. The CDR3 DNA sequence: TGTGCCAGCAGTTACAGGGGGGGACACTCACCCCTCCACTTT. This translates into CASSYRGGHSPLHF.